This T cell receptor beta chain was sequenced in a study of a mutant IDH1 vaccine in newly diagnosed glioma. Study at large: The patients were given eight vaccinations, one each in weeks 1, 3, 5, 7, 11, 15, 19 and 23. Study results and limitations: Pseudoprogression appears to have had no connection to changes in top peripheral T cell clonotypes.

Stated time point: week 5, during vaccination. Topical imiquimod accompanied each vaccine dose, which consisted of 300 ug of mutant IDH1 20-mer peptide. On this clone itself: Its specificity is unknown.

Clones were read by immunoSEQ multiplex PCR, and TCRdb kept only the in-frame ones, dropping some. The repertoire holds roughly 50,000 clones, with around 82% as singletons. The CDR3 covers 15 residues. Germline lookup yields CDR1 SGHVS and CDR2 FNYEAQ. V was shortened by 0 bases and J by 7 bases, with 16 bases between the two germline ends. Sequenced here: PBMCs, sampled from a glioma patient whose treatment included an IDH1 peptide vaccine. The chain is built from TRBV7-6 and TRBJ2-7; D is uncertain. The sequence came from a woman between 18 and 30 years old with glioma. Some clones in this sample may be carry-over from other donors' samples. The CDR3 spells CASSLAENPRVEQYF. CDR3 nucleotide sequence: TGTGCCAGCAGCTTAGCCGAAAACCCACGTGTAGAGCAGTACTTC.